This TCR beta chain was captured by sequencing in a study of cytomegalovirus exposure and HLA in healthy donors. In nominal health when sampled, donors likely had unrecorded immune exposures nonetheless. A remark on this clone: Its target is not known.

Germline values: CDR1 SGHRS, CDR2 YFSETQ. The V end lost 4 bases, the J end lost 4 bases, and 17 bases lay between the germline ends. The CDR3 runs 15 residues. Study-level findings and limits: Per a later analysis, HLA-associated TCR beta chains showed more clonal expansion than other, equally common TCR beta chains.

The PCR used 60 Vbeta and 13 Jbeta primers. Assay used: immunoSEQ multiplex PCR; TCRdb lists only in-frame clones, some missing. Of hundreds of thousands of clones listed, roughly 78% are singletons. This clonotype originated in a boy between 10 and 17 years old in good health and CMV-seronegative. The sample was PBMCs. This chain uses TRBV5-1 with TRBJ1-2; TRBD1 might be the D (6 bases). The CDR3 coding sequence is TGCGCCAGCAGCCGGAACCAAGGGGGTACCTATGGCTACACCTTC. This gives the protein CASSRNQGGTYGYTF.